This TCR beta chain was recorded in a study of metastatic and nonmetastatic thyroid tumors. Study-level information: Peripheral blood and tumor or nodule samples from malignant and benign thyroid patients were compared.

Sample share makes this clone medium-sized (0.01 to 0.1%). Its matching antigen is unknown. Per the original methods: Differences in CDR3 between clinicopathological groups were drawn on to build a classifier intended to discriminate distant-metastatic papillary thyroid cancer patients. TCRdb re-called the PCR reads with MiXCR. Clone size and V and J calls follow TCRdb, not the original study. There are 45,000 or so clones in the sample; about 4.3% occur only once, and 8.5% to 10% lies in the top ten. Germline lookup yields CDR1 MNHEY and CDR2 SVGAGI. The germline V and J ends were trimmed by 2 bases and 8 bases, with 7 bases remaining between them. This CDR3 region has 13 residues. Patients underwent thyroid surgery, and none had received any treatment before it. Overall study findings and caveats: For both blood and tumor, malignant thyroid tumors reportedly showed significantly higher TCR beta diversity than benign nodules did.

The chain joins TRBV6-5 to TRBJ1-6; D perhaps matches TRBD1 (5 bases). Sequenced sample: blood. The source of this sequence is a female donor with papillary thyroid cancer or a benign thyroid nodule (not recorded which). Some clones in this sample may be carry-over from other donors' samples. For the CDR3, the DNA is TGTGCCAGCAGTTACAGGGGTGATTCACCCCTCCACTTT. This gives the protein CASSYRGDSPLHF.